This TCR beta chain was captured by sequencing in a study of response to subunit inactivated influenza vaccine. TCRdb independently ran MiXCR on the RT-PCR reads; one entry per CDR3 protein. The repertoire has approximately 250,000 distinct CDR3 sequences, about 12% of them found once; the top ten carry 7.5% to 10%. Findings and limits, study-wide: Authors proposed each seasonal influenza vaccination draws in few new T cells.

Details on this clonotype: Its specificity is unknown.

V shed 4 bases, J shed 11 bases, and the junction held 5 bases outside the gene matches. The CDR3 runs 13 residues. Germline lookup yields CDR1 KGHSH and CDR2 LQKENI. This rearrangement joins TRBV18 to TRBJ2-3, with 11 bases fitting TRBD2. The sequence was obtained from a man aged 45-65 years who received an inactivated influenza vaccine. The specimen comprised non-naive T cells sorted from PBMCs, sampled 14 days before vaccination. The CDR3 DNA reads TGTGCCAGCTCACAGACTAGCGGGGCTGAGCAGTATTTT. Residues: CASSQTSGAEQYF. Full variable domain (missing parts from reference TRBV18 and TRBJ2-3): NAGVMQNPRHLVRRRGQEARLRCSPMKGHSHVYWYRQLPEEGLKFMVYLQKENIIDESGMPKERFSAEFPKEGPSILRIQQVVRGDSAAYFCASSQTSGAEQYFGPGTRLTVL.